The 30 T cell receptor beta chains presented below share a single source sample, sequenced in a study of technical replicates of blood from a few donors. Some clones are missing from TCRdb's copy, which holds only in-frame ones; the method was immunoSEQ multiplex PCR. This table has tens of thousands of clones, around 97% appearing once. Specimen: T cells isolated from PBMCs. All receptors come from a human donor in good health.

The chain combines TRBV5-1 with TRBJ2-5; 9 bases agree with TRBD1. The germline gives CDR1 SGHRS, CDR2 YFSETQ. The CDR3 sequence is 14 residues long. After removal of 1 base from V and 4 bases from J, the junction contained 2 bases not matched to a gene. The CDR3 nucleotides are TGCGCCAGCAGCTTGACGGACAGGGGAGAGACCCAGTACTTC. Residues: CASSLTDRGETQYF.

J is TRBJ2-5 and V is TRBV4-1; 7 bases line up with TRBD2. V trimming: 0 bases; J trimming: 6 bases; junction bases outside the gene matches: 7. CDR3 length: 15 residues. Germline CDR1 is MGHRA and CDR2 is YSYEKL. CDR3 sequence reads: CASSQDDGRIKTQYF. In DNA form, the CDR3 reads TGCGCCAGCAGCCAAGATGACGGGAGGATAAAGACCCAGTACTTC.

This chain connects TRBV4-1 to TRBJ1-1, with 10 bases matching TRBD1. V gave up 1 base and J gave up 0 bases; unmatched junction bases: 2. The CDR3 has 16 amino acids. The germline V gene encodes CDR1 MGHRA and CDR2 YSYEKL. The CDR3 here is CASSQVGTGVNTEAFF. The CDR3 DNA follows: TGCGCCAGCAGCCAAGTCGGGACAGGGGTGAACACTGAAGCTTTCTTT.

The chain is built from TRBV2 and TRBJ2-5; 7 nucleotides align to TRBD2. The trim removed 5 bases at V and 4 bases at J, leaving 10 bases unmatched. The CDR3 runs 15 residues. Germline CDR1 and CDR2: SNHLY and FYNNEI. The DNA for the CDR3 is TGTGCCAGCAGTCAGACTAGCTCAGTCGGAGAGACCCAGTACTTC. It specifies CASSQTSSVGETQYF. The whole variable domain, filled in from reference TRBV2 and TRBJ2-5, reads EPEVTQTPSHQVTQMGQEVILRCVPISNHLYFYWYRQILGQKVEFLVSFYNNEISEKSEIFDDQFSVERPDGSNFTLKIRSTKLEDSAMYFCASSQTSSVGETQYFGPGTRLLVL.

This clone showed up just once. The chain's CDR3 is CASSSGGGEQYF. DNA for the CDR3: TGCGCCAGCAGTTCCGGGGGAGGCGAGCAGTACTTC. V gene TRBV10-1 combines with J gene TRBJ2-7, with TRBD2 as a possible D gene (6 bases). The CDR3 totals 12 residues. Trimming shortened V by 5 bases and J by 6 bases, and 11 bases separated the two germline ends. Germline loops: CDR1 WNHNN, CDR2 SYGVQD (reference sequence).

The CDR3 coding sequence is TGTGCCAGCACTACCGGGACAGAGGGCAACGAGCAGTACTTC. Its translation is CASTTGTEGNEQYF. The chain has TRBV2 and TRBJ2-7; 7 nucleotides line up with TRBD1. Germline V gene lookup returns CDR1 SNHLY and CDR2 FYNNEI. This CDR3 has 14 amino acids. The trim removed 7 bases at V and 5 bases at J, leaving 11 bases unmatched.

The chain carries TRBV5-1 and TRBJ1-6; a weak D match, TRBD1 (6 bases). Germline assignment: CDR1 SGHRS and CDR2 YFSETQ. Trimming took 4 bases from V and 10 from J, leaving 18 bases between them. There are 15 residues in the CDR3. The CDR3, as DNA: TGCGCCAGCAGCCCCGGCGCGGGGGGCATGTCACCCCTCCACTTT. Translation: CASSPGAGGMSPLHF.

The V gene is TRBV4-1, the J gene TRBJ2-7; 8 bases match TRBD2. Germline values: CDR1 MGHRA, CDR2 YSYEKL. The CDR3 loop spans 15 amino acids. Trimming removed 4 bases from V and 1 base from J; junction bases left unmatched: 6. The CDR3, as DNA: TGCGCCAGCAGCCCACTAATAGCGGGGTCCTACGAGCAGTACTTC. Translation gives CASSPLIAGSYEQYF.

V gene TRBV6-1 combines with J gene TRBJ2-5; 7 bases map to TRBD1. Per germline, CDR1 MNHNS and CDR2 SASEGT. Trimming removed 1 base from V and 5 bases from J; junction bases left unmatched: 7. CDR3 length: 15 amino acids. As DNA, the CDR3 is TGTGCCAGCAGTGAAGGGACAGGCATTATGGAGACCCAGTACTTC. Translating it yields CASSEGTGIMETQYF.

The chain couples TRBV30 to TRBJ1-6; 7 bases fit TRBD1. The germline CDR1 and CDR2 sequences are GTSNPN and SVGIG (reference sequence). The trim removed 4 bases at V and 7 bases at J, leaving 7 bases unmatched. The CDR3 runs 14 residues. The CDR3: CAWKPGTDNSPLHF. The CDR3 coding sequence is TGTGCCTGGAAACCTGGGACAGACAATTCACCCCTCCACTTT.

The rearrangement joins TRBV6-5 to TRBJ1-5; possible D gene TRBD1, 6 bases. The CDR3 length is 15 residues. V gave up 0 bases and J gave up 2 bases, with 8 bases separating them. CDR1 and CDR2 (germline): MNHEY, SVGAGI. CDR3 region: CASSYSSGGNQPQHF. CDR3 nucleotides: TGTGCCAGCAGTTACTCATCAGGGGGCAATCAGCCCCAGCATTTT.

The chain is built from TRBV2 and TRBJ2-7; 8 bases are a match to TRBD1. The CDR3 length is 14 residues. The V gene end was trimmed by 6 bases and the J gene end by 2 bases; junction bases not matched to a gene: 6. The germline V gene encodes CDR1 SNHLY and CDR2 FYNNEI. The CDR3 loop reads CASRGTGLTYEQYF. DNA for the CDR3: TGTGCCAGCAGGGGGACAGGCCTCACCTACGAGCAGTACTTC. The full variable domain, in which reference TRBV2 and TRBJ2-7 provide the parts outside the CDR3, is EPEVTQTPSHQVTQMGQEVILRCVPISNHLYFYWYRQILGQKVEFLVSFYNNEISEKSEIFDDQFSVERPDGSNFTLKIRSTKLEDSAMYFCASRGTGLTYEQYFGPGTRLTVT.

The CDR3 DNA follows: TGTGCCAGCAGTGACGGACAGGGTTACATTCAGTACTTC. Translation: CASSDGQGYIQYF. J is TRBJ2-4 and V is TRBV2; TRBD1 matches 8 bases. Per the germline V gene, CDR1 is SNHLY and CDR2 is FYNNEI. The CDR3 contains 13 residues. Unmatched junction bases numbered 3, after V lost 3 bases and J lost 8 bases.

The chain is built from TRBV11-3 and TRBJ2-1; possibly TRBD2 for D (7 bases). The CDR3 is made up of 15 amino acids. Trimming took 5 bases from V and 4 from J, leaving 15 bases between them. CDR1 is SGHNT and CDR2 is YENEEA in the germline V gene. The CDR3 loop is CASSLGGVKYNEQFF. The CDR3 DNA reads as TGTGCCAGCAGCCTAGGGGGGGTAAAATACAATGAGCAGTTCTTC.

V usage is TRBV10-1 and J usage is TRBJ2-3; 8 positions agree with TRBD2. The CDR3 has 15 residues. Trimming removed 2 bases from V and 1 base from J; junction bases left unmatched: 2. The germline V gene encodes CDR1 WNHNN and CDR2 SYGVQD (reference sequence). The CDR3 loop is CASSEGTRGTDTQYF. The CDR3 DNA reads TGCGCCAGCAGTGAGGGGACTAGAGGCACAGATACGCAGTATTTT.

This chain's CDR3 is CASMGQRAEQYF. The CDR3 DNA reads TGTGCCAGCATGGGCCAACGAGCCGAGCAGTACTTC. The gene calls are TRBV6-1 and TRBJ2-7; D ambiguous. This CDR3 has 12 amino acids. The V gene lost 7 bases and the J gene lost 6 bases, with 13 bases spanning the gap. Germline CDR1 reads MNHNS; CDR2 reads SASEGT.

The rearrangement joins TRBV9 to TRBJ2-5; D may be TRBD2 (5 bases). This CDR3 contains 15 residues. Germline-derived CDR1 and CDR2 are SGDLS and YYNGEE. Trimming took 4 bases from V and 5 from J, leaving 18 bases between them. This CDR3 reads CASSPLKRAFETQYF. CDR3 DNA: TGTGCCAGCAGCCCCCTTAAGAGGGCCTTCGAGACCCAGTACTTC.

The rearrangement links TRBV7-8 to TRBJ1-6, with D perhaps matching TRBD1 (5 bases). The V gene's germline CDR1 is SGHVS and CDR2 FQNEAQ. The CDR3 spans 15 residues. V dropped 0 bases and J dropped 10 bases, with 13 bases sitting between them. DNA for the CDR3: TGTGCCAGCAGCTTAGCGCCAGGGAATGAATCACCCCTCCACTTT. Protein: CASSLAPGNESPLHF.

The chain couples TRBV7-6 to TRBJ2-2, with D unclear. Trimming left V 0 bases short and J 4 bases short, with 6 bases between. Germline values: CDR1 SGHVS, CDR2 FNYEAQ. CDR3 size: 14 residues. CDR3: CASSLAPSTGELFF. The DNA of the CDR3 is TGTGCCAGCAGCTTAGCGCCCAGCACCGGGGAGCTGTTTTTT.

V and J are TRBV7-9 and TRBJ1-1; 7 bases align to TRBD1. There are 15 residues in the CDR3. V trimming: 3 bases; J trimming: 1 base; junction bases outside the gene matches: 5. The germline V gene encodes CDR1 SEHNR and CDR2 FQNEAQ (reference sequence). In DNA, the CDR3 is TGTGCCAGCAGCTTTAGACAGGGAGAGAACACTGAAGCTTTCTTT. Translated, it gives CASSFRQGENTEAFF.

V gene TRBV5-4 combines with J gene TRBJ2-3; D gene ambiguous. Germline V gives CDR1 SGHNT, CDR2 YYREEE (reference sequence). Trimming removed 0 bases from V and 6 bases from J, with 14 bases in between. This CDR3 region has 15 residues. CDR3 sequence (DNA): TGTGCCAGCAGCTTGGTTGGTAGTATCGGTGATACGCAGTATTTT. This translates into CASSLVGSIGDTQYF.

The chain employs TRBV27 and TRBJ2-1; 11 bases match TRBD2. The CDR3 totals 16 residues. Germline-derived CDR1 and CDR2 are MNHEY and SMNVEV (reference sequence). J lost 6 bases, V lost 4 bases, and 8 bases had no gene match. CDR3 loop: CASSSPTSGATNEQFF. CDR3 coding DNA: TGTGCCAGCAGTTCTCCGACTAGCGGGGCTACCAATGAGCAGTTCTTC.

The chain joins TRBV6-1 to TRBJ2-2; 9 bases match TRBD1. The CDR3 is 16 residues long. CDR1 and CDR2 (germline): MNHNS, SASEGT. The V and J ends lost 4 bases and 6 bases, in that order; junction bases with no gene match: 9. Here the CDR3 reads CASSGVDRGVAGELFF. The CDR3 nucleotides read TGTGCCAGCAGTGGAGTGGACAGGGGAGTAGCCGGGGAGCTGTTTTTT.

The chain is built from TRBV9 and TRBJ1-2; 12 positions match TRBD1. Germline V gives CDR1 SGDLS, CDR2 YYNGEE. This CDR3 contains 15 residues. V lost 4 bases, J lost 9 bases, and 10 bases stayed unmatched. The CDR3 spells CASSHPGTGGSSYTF. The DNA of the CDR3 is TGTGCCAGCAGCCATCCCGGGACAGGGGGCTCTAGCTACACCTTC.

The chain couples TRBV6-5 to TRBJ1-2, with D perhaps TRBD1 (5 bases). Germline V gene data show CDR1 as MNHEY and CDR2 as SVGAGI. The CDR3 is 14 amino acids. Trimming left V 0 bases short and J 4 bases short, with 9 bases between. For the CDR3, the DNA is TGTGCCAGCAGTTACTCGACGGGGGTCTATGGCTACACCTTC. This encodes CASSYSTGVYGYTF.

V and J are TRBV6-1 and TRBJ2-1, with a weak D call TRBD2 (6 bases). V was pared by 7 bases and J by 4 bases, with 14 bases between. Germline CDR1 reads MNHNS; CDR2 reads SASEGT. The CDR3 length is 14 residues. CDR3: CASIWREPYNEQFF. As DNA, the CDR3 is TGTGCCAGCATATGGCGGGAACCTTACAATGAGCAGTTCTTC.

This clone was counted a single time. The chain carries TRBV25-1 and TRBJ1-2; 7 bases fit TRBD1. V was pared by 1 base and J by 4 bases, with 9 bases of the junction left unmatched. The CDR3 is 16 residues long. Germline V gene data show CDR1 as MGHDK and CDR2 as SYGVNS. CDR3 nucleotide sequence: TGTGCCAGCAGTGAATCTTCGACAGGGCTCTCCTATGGCTACACCTTC. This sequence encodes CASSESSTGLSYGYTF.

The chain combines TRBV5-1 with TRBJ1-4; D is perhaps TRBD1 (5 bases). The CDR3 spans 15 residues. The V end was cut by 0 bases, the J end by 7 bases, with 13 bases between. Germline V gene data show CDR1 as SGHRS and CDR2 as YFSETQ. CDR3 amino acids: CASSLVGAEGEKLFF. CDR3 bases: TGCGCCAGCAGCTTGGTTGGGGCGGAGGGTGAAAAACTGTTTTTT.

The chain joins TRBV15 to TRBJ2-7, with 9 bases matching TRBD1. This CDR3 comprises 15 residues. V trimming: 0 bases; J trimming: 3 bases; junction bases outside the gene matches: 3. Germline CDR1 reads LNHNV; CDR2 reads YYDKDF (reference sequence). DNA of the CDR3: TGTGCCACCAGCAGAGATGGGGGACAGGGCTACGAGCAGTACTTC. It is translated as CATSRDGGQGYEQYF.

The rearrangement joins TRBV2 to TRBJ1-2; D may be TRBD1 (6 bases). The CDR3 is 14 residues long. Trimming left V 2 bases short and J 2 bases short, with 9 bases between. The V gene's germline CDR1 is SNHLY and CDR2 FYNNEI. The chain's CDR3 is CASSEYRVNYGYTF. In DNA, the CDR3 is TGTGCCAGCAGTGAATACAGGGTAAACTATGGCTACACCTTC.